This T cell receptor beta chain comes out of a study of blood T cell repertoires in COVID-19 (dated by TCRdb to the early 2020s). Broadly, across the study: The collaborator samples originated in the United States, Italy and Spain and spanned the acute and convalescent phases of COVID-19. Deeply sampled blood TCRbeta repertoires from subjects exposed to, actively infected with, or recovered from COVID-19 were included in the dataset. A freely available public database, intended as a resource for researchers studying the immune response to SARS-CoV-2, is where the repertoires were released. Where HLA class I and class II types were available, the types were taken from metadata supplied by the sample provider, not from assay-based typing. The prospective study material was composed of cDNA or gDNA derived from T cells, B-cell-depleted T cells, or PBMCs. Samples were obtained from the ongoing ImmuneRACE study (first 160 participants) and from 1,254 subjects provided by 6 global collaborators. A de-identified subject ID, COVID-19 status, age in years and sex were almost always included in the sample metadata. What the authors observed across the whole study: How much clinical and demographic metadata was included differed by source and by participant, and the metadata was provided uncurated.

In Seattle, one collaborating source enrolled patients while the infection was active and tracked those patients longitudinally over the course of disease. Each collaborating institution followed its own protocols to collect whole blood in K2EDTA tubes. For TCRbeta analysis, collaborators shipped samples in one of three forms: frozen whole blood, isolated PBMCs, or DNA extracted from either of those sample types. In regard to this clone: The target of this receptor is not known. No base qualities exist here, and no much larger clone lies one base off it.

TCRbeta CDR3 regions were amplified from genomic DNA by means of the immunoSEQ Assay, a bias-controlled multiplex PCR. The study's own analysis went as follows. The number of nucleated cells in each sample was estimated by amplification of reference gene primers within the assay. To quantify the absolute abundance of each unique TCRbeta CDR3 rearrangement, sequence reads were collapsed and filtered. For each sample, productive Simpson clonality was calculated as the square root of Simpson's diversity index over productive rearrangements. The clones in this table, taken by TCRdb from immuneACCESS, are in-frame only. Not every clone is retained; where verified, under half of the shortfall comes from an unresolved V gene, and the cause of the rest is unknown. Clone size and the V and J calls come from that table; the DNA yielded D and trimming. The sample includes some 70,000 clones, with about 91% observed a single time. The top ten constitute 7.3% of the sample.

This clonotype was sampled from a man aged 40-49 years with COVID-19, enrolled during active disease. The specimen sequenced was peripheral blood.

The DNA sequence reads TGTGCCAGCAGCCAAGCCACAGGGGCCCCCTACGAGCAGTACTTC. This yields the protein CASSQATGAPYEQYF. The rearranged segments are TRBV3-1 (or the pseudogene TRBV3-2) and TRBJ2-7, with 7 central nucleotides matching TRBD1. The CDR3 measures 15 amino acids from cysteine to phenylalanine. Only CDR3 DNA is held: 45 bases, read in frame from base 1. V has 1 base trimmed and J has 2 bases trimmed; junction bases matching no gene number 5. For CDR1 and CDR2, the germline V gene (reference sequence) lists LGHDT and YNNKEL.